This T cell receptor (beta chain) comes out of a study of shared clonotypes between healthy human individuals (dated by TCRdb to about 2020). Notes on the research overall: The cohort comprised a couple of women and three men aged 18 to 49 years. To increase sequencing depth and limit assay-specific biases, different laboratories used diverse techniques to prepare libraries and sequence TCR repertoires. The study deeply sequenced blood TCR repertoires of five healthy adults to estimate repertoire size and the extent of clonotype sharing between individuals. For each donor, CD4 naive and CD4 memory were each given three plates, CD8 naive was given two plates, and CD8 memory was given one plate. Between about 0.8 and 9 billion PBMCs per donor were obtained by leukapheresis.

As encoded in the germline V gene, CDR1 is KGHSY while CDR2 is FQNENV. The V and J ends are trimmed by 4 bases and 7 bases, leaving 20 bases between them. The CDR3 runs 17 amino acids, cysteine and phenylalanine included. The CDR3 DNA has 51 bases and is translated from base 1. Summary of the overall study and its limitations: Based on pairwise subsampling, the degree of clonotype sharing among donors was expected to be affected by sequencing depth. Rarefaction of sorted-subset datasets indicated incomplete sequencing despite the large sequencing depth. When a handful of donors were compared, the shared fraction of clonotypes was roughly 4.8% for naive CD4, approximately 3.3% for naive CD8, more than 2% for memory CD4, and 0.35% to 0.4% for memory CD8. Naive subsets generally had larger estimated clonotype richness than memory subsets did. Because the study included only a small number of donors, the genetic and exposure-history diversity represented was limited. Sampling was restricted to blood, and TCR repertoires in tissues likely differ from the TCR repertoires found in blood. Compared with non-shared clonotypes, the clonotypes found in all four sorted-subset donors had higher generation probabilities.

TCR CDR3 regions were amplified from genomic DNA by multiplex PCR using the deep immunoSEQ assay. Extracted genomic DNA from each cell subset was distributed evenly across all wells of several immunoSEQ 96-well plates, and each plate was treated as a replicate. For sorted subsets, each replicate PCR was loaded with roughly 190 ng genomic DNA, equivalent to about 33,000 T cell genomes. The purified libraries were quantified using a Qubit 3.0 fluorometer, sized with a Bioanalyzer 2100, and then quantified again using the KAPA Library Quantification kit. Each immunoSEQ 96-well plate was sequenced on its own single-read 150-cycle Illumina NextSeq 550 flow cell. As for the original processing: Because only junctional sequences without quality scores were contained in the immunoSEQ output, filtering matching that applied to full-length reads could not be performed. Sequences were annotated with PyIR, a Python wrapper for IgBLAST v1.9, using IMGT germline references to assign V/J genes and CDR3. Any read was removed if the V/J assignment was weak (E-value above 1e-6), the CDR3 was missing, or the read contained stop codons, out-of-frame junctions, or ambiguous translated residues. V3J clonotypes were defined as sequences sharing an identical inferred V gene, J gene, and CDR3 amino acid sequence. The percentage overlap between two repertoires was calculated by dividing the number of shared unique clonotypes by the size of the smaller repertoire. Three approaches were used to assess repertoire richness: RTK rarefaction, the Chao1 estimator, and Recon v2.1 estimates of unobserved clonotypes. Generation probabilities were computed with OLGA for all TCRbeta clonotypes obtained by the gDNA method from a few donors. TCRdb mirrors the immuneACCESS table, restricted to in-frame sequences. Some clones are absent from its copies; in checked studies, under half trace to an unresolved V gene, and the reason for the others is unknown. V, J and clone size derive from that table, while D and trimming were established from the DNA sequence. In all, the sample holds some 1 million clones, and about 77% of those were seen once. The ten largest clonotypes hold about 1.5% of the sample.

Comment on this clone: This clone's antigen is unknown. The input lacks base qualities; no much larger clone sits a single base away.

The donors were healthy, HIV-negative adults with no recently reported acute infections or vaccinations. Every donor was a Caucasian adult residing in Nashville, Tennessee, USA. Magnetic negative selection was used to enrich CD4+ T cells, after which naive cells were positively selected on CD45RA and the negative fraction became the memory subset. Blood was obtained by leukapheresis, after which PBMCs were separated by Ficoll-Histopaque density gradient centrifugation and cryopreserved in liquid nitrogen vapor phase. Purity and quantity of every magnetically sorted T cell population were checked by analytical flow cytometry. Each sorted fraction had its genomic DNA isolated and then quantified by UV absorbance on a Nanodrop 2000c.

The rearrangement joined TRBV16 to TRBJ1-6; TRBD1 is perhaps the D gene, given 5 matching bases. The sample was memory CD4+ T cells sorted from blood. The cell subset or site label, as the study defines it: CD45RA-negative fraction. This TCR came from a man aged 18 to 35 in good health. This receptor has the CDR3 CASSRPSGGLGNSPLHF. The nucleotide sequence reads as follows: TGTGCCAGCAGCCGGCCTTCGGGGGGGTTGGGGAATTCACCCCTCCACTTT.